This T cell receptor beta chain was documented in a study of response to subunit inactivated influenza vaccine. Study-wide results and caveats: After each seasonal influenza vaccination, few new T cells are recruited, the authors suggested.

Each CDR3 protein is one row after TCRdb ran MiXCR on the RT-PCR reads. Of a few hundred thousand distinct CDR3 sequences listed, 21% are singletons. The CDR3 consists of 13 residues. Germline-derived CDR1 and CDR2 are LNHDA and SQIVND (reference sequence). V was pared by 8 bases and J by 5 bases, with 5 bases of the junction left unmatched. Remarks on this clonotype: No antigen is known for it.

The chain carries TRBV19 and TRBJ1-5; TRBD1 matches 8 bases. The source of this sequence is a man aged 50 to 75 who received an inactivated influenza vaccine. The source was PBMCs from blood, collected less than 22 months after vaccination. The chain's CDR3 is CASGGQGHQPQHF. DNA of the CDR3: TGTGCCAGTGGCGGACAGGGCCATCAGCCCCAGCATTTT.